This TCR beta chain emerged from a study of T-cell reconstitution after alpha-beta-depleted transplantation in children. Unique molecular identifiers were incorporated during preparation of the TCRbeta library. MiXCR was run by TCRdb on the PCR reads, yielding one entry per CDR3 protein. The sample contains a few hundred thousand distinct CDR3 sequences, about 16% of which appear only once. V was shortened by 0 bases and J by 2 bases, with 10 bases between the two germline ends. The CDR3 runs 15 residues. From germline, CDR1 is SGHAT and CDR2 FQNNGV. General observations from the study: After transplant, high TCRbeta diversity at day 60 in some patients arose from surviving recipient T cells and thymic progenitors. In patients about two months after transplant, alpha-beta T cells reportedly arose from several hundred expanded graft clones. Newly generated T cells supplied most T-cell counts and diversity one year post-transplant.

Notes on this clonotype: Its antigen remains unknown.

The chain has TRBV11-2 and TRBJ1-2; D is ambiguous. Sequencing was performed on PBMCs, mostly from graft donor cells, taken 360 days after TCRalphabeta/CD19-depleted stem cell transplant. The source is a boy under two years old who had a stem cell transplant for Wiskott-Aldrich syndrome, so the T cells may come from the graft donor. The CDR3 nucleotides are TGTGCCAGCAGCTTAGATCTGTCGGGGAACTATGGCTACACCTTC. It specifies CASSLDLSGNYGYTF.